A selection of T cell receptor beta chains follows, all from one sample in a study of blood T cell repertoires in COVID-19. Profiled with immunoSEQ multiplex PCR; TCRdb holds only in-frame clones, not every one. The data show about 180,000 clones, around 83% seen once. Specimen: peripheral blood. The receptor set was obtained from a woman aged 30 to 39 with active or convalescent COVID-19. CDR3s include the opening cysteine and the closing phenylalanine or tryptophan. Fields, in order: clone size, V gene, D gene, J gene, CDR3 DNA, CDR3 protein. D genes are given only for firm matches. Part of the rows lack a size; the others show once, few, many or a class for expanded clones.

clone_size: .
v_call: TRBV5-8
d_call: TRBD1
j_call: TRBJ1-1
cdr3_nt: TGTGCCAGCAGCCTTGGACAGGCGAAACTTATGAACACTGAAGCTTTCTTT
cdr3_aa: CASSLGQAKLMNTEAFF

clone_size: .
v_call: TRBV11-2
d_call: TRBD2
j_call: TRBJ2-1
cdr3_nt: TGTGCCAGCAGCTCTGGGCTTAGCGGGGGGGCCGAGCAGTTCTTC
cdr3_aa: CASSSGLSGGAEQFF

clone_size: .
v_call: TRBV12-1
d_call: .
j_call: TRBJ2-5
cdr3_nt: TGTGCCAGCAGCTTTGCCGGACTGTACCAAGGGGAGACCCAGTACTTC
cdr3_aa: CASSFAGLYQGETQYF

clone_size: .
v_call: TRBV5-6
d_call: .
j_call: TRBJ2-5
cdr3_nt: TGTGCCAGCAGCTTGGACAGAGGGCTGGGGACCCAGTACTTC
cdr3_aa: CASSLDRGLGTQYF

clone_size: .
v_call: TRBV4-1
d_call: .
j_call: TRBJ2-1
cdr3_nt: TGCGCCAGCAGCCAAGCCTATGAGCAGTTCTTC
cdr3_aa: CASSQAYEQFF

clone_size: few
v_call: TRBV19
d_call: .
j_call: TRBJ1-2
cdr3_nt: TGTGCCAGTAACTCACCGCCGTTTAACAGGGATGGTTGGGGCTACACCTTC
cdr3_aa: CASNSPPFNRDGWGYTF

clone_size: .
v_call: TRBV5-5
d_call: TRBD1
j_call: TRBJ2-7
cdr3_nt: TGTGCCAGCAGCCACCCCGACAGGGGCATAAAGGCCTACGAGCAGTACTTC
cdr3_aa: CASSHPDRGIKAYEQYF

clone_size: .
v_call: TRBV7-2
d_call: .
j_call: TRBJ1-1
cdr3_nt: TGTGCCAGCAGCTTAGTTTTTGGCAGGTCGACTGAAGCTTTCTTT
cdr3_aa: CASSLVFGRSTEAFF

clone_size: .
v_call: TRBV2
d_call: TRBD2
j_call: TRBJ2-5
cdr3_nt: TGTGCCAGCATCCTCAAGGGGGGACTAGCCCCCTCGTCCCAGTACTTC
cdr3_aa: CASILKGGLAPSSQYF

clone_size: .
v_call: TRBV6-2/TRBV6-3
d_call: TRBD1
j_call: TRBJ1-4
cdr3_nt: TGTGCCAGCAGCTTCCCCGGGACAGAAGATACTAATGAAAAACTGTTTTTT
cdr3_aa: CASSFPGTEDTNEKLFF

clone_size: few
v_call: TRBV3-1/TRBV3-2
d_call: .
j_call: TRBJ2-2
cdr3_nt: TGTGCCAGCAGCCCCGGGACTGAACTTGGTCACGGGGAGCTGTTTTTT
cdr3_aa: CASSPGTELGHGELFF

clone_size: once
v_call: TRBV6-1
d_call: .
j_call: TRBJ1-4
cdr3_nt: TGTGCCAGCACCCCACGGGATGGGGGGAATGAAAAACTGTTTTTT
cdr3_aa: CASTPRDGGNEKLFF

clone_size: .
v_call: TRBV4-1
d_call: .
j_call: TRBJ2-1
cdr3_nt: TGCGCCAGCAGCCAAGATCGCGGTCTAATCCGAAACAATGAGCAGTTCTTC
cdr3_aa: CASSQDRGLIRNNEQFF

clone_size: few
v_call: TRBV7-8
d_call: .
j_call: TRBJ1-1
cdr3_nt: TGTGCCAGCACCATTCGCGGGGCGATTCTGAACACTGAAGCTTTCTTT
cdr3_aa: CASTIRGAILNTEAFF

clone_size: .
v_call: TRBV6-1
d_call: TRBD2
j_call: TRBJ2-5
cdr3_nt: TGTGCCAGCAGTGAAGTTAGCGGGGGGGGCAAGGAGACCCAGTACTTC
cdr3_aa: CASSEVSGGGKETQYF

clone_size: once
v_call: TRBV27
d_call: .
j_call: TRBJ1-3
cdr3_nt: TGTGCCAGCAGTGTCTCGAACAGCGGAAACACCATATATTTT
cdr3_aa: CASSVSNSGNTIYF

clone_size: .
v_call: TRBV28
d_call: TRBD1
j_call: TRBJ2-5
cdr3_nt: TGTGCCAGCAGGACCGGGACAGGGATAGAGACCCAGTACTTC
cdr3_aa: CASRTGTGIETQYF

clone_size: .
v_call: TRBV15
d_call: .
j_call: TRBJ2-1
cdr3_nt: TGTGCCACCAGCAGAGATAAGACAGTCTACAATGAGCAGTTCTTC
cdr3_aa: CATSRDKTVYNEQFF

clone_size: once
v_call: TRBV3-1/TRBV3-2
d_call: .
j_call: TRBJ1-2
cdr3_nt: TGTGCCAGCAGCCAAGGAGCTCCGCTACTCAACTATGGCTACACCTTC
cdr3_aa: CASSQGAPLLNYGYTF

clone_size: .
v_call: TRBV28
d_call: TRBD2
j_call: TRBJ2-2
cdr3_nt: TGTGCCAGCAGTTTATCTCCTAGCGGGAGGACTGGGGAGCTGTTTTTT
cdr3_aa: CASSLSPSGRTGELFF

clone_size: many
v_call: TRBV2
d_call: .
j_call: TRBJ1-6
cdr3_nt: TGTGCCAGCTTCTCCGGGGGGGTAGCCTATAATTCACCCCTCCACTTT
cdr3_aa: CASFSGGVAYNSPLHF

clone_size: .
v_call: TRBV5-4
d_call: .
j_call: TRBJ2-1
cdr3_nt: TGTGCCAGCAGCCAGGCGAGCAGCTCCTACAATGAGCAGTTCTTC
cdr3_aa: CASSQASSSYNEQFF

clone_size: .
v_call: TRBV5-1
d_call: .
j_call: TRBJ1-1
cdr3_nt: TGCGCCAGCAGCTCACGATGGGGCCCGGGGGTCACTGAAGCTTTCTTT
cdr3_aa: CASSSRWGPGVTEAFF

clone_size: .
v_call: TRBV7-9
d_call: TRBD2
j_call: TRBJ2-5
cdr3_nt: TGTGCCAGCAGCTTAGTACTAGCGGGGTCAGAGACCCAGTACTTC
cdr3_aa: CASSLVLAGSETQYF

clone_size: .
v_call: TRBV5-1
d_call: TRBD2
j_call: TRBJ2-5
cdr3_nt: TGCGCCAGCAGCTTGGGACTAGCGGGCGGAGGGACCCAGTACTTC
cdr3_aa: CASSLGLAGGGTQYF

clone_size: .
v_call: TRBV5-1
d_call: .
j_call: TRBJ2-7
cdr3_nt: TGCGCCAGCAGCTTGGAGGGGCGGAGCTCCTACGAGCAGTACTTC
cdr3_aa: CASSLEGRSSYEQYF

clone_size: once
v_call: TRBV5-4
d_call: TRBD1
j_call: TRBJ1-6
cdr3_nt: TGTGCCAGCAGCACGGACAGGGGCAATTCACCCCTCCACTTT
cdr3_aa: CASSTDRGNSPLHF

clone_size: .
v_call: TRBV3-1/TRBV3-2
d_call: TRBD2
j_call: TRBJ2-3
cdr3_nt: TGTGCCAGCAGCCAAAATGCGGGGGGGACAGATACGCAGTATTTT
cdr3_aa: CASSQNAGGTDTQYF

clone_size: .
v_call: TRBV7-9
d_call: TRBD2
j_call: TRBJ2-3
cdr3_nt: TGTGCCAGCAGCACTACACTAGCGGGGGGGCATTTAGACACAGATACGCAGTATTTT
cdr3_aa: CASSTTLAGGHLDTDTQYF

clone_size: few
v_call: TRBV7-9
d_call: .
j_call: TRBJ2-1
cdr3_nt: TGTGCCAGCAGCTTAGAATTCCGGCGGGGTGGTGAGCAGTTCTTC
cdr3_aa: CASSLEFRRGGEQFF

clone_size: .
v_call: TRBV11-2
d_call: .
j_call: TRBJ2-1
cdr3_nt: TGTGCCAGCAGCCCGAAGTCTATAATGGGCGAGCAGTTCTTC
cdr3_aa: CASSPKSIMGEQFF

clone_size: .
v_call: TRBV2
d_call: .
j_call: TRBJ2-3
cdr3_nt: TGTGCCAGCAGAGTAGACAGATTAGGGTCAGATACGCAGTATTTT
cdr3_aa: CASRVDRLGSDTQYF

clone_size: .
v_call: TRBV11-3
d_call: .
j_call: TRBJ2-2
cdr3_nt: TGTGCCAGCAGCTTACGGAACACCGGGGAGCTGTTTTTT
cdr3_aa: CASSLRNTGELFF

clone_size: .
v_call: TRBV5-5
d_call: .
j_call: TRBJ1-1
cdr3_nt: TGTGCCAGCAGCTTAACCATGGGCAGGGTAGATCTCGGTGAAGCTTTCTTT
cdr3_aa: CASSLTMGRVDLGEAFF